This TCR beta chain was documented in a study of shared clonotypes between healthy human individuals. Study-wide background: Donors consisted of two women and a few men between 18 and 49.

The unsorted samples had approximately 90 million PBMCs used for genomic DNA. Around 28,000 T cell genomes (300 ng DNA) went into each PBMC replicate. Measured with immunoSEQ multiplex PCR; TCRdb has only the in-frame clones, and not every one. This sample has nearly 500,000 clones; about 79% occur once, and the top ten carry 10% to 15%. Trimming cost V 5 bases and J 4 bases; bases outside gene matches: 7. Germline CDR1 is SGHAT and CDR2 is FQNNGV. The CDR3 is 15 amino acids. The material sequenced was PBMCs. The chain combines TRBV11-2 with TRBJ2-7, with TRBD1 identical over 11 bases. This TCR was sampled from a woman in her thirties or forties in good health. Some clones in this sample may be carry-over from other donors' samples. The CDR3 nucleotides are TGTGCCAGCAGCCCTGGGACAGGGGGTATATACGAGCAGTACTTC. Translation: CASSPGTGGIYEQYF.